This passage covers 31 T cell receptor beta chains from one sample sequenced in a study of T cell responses to AZD1222 COVID-19 vaccine. The protocol was immunoSEQ multiplex PCR, while the TCRdb copy is restricted to in-frame clones and leaves out a portion. The table has around 150,000 clones, roughly 94% seen once. Sequences were derived from peripheral blood, sampled on day 0 of AZD1222 vaccination. These receptors originate from an adult in good health.

This rearrangement joins TRBV5-1 to TRBJ1-4; 8 nucleotides line up with TRBD1. This CDR3 region has 15 residues. V lost 4 bases to trimming and J lost 6 bases; unmatched junction nucleotides: 8. Looked up from germline, CDR1 is SGHRS and CDR2 is YFSETQ. CDR3 sequence reads: CASSHDRGLDEKLFF. The CDR3 region has the DNA TGCGCCAGCAGCCATGACAGGGGCCTTGATGAAAAACTGTTTTTT.

The rearrangement links TRBV10-3 to TRBJ2-3, with D possibly matching TRBD2 (7 bases). Germline CDR1 ENHRY, CDR2 SYGVKD. Trimming pared 7 bases from V and 3 bases from J, leaving 11 bases between. The CDR3 has 13 residues. DNA of the CDR3: TGTGCCATCAACCGGGGGGCGACAGATACGCAGTATTTT. As protein: CAINRGATDTQYF.

The V gene is TRBV6-5, the J gene TRBJ1-2; D is ambiguous. Per the germline V gene, CDR1 is MNHEY and CDR2 is SVGAGI. Trimming shortened V by 2 bases and J by 4 bases, and 8 bases separated the two germline ends. There are 13 residues in the CDR3. The CDR3 region has the DNA TGTGCCAGCAGTTACCGGCAGTCCTATGGCTACACCTTC. It yields the protein CASSYRQSYGYTF.

V usage is TRBV5-4 and J usage is TRBJ1-2; no definite D call. The germline V gene has CDR1 SGHNT and CDR2 YYREEE (reference sequence). V lost 6 bases and J 4 bases, leaving 22 bases between the germline ends. This CDR3 spans 16 amino acids. CDR3 loop: CASTEGNSGATYGYTF. Here the CDR3 DNA reads TGTGCCAGCACCGAGGGTAACTCGGGCGCGACCTATGGCTACACCTTC.

V is TRBV19 and J is TRBJ1-1, with unresolved D. The CDR3 runs 12 residues. Germline assignment: CDR1 LNHDA and CDR2 SQIVND (reference sequence). V was shortened by 1 base and J by 7 bases, with 7 bases between the two germline ends. CDR3 nucleotide sequence: TGTGCCAGTAGTATAGGGCCGGGTGAAGCTTTCTTT. Amino acid sequence: CASSIGPGEAFF.

The V gene is TRBV6-5, the J gene TRBJ1-3; D not certain. The ends were cut back, 5 bases at V and 4 bases at J, with 6 bases in the middle. Germline V gene lookup returns CDR1 MNHEY and CDR2 SVGAGI. This CDR3 comprises 12 residues. DNA for the CDR3: TGTGCCAGCAGTATCGTGGGAAACACCATATATTTT. Translated: CASSIVGNTIYF.

The chain joins TRBV12-3 or TRBV12-4 to TRBJ2-7; D is perhaps TRBD1 or TRBD2 (6 bases each). The CDR3 extends over 13 amino acids. The ends were cut back, 4 bases at V and 3 bases at J, with 10 bases in the middle. CDR3 amino acids: CASSWRGDYEQYF. Written as DNA, the CDR3 is TGTGCCAGCAGTTGGAGGGGGGACTACGAGCAGTACTTC.

V and J are TRBV19 and TRBJ2-1; 7 nucleotides line up with TRBD2. CDR1 is LNHDA, CDR2 SQIVND, per germline (reference sequence). The CDR3 consists of 15 residues. Trimming cost V 4 bases and J 1 base; bases outside gene matches: 4. CDR3 in amino acids: CASSRAGPSYNEQFF. The CDR3 nucleotides read TGTGCCAGTAGTAGAGCGGGACCTTCCTACAATGAGCAGTTCTTC.

This clone was recorded a few times. The rearrangement uses TRBV6-2 or TRBV6-3 and TRBJ2-7, with 9 bases matching TRBD2. There are 15 residues in the CDR3. The V gene end was trimmed by 6 bases and the J gene end by 7 bases; junction bases not matched to a gene: 13. CDR1 is MNHEY and CDR2 is SVGEGT in the germline V gene. As DNA, the CDR3 is TGTGCCAGCAGCCAGACTGAGCGGGAGGTGAGTGAGCAGTACTTC. Translated: CASSQTEREVSEQYF.

V is TRBV13 and J is TRBJ2-2; the D is unclear. CDR3 length: 13 residues. Germline V gene lookup returns CDR1 PRHDT and CDR2 FYEKMQ (reference sequence). V was pared by 1 base and J by 5 bases, with 5 bases between. The DNA for the CDR3 is TGTGCCAGCAGCTTAGACCGAACCGGGGAGCTGTTTTTT. Its translation: CASSLDRTGELFF. Variable domain in full (rest from reference TRBV13 and TRBJ2-2): AAGVIQSPRHLIKEKRETATLKCYPIPRHDTVYWYQQGPGQDPQFLISFYEKMQSDKGSIPDRFSAQQFSDYHSELNMSSLELGDSALYFCASSLDRTGELFFGEGSRLTVL.

This chain joins TRBV28 and TRBJ1-2; no definite D call. This CDR3 has 13 residues. The germline V gene has CDR1 MDHEN and CDR2 SYDVKM. The germline V and J ends were trimmed by 3 bases and 3 bases, with 8 bases remaining between them. The CDR3 sequence is CASSLGVDYGYTF. The CDR3 nucleotides are TGTGCCAGCAGTTTGGGTGTGGACTATGGCTACACCTTC.

The gene calls are TRBV18 and TRBJ1-2; no reliable D call. Germline CDR1 is KGHSH and CDR2 is LQKENI. V lost 3 bases to trimming and J lost 5 bases, with 7 bases between them. The CDR3 consists of 12 residues. The CDR3 bases are TGTGCCAGCTCACCCGGACCTTATGGCTACACCTTC. Its translation is CASSPGPYGYTF.

This chain joins TRBV2 and TRBJ2-1; unclear D gene. In germline, CDR1 is SNHLY, CDR2 FYNNEI. V gave up 0 bases and J gave up 0 bases, with 18 bases separating them. CDR3 length equals 19 residues. The CDR3 loop reads CASSEAPQLQVGSYNEQFF. In DNA, the CDR3 is TGTGCCAGCAGTGAAGCGCCCCAACTTCAGGTGGGCTCCTACAATGAGCAGTTCTTC.

In this sample, this clone turned up a few times. The chain uses TRBV5-1 and TRBJ1-2; weak D call: TRBD1 (5 bases). V was shortened by 0 bases and J by 4 bases, with 13 bases between the two germline ends. There are 15 residues in the CDR3. Germline CDR1 SGHRS, CDR2 YFSETQ. The CDR3 DNA sequence: TGCGCCAGCAGCTTGGAGGGGCAGCGGGGCTATGGCTACACCTTC. Protein sequence: CASSLEGQRGYGYTF.

The chain has TRBV4-2 and TRBJ2-1; D may be TRBD1 (5 bases). The CDR3 runs to 12 residues. With 4 bases removed from V and 8 bases from J, the gap between germline ends came to 9 bases. Germline V gives CDR1 LGHNA, CDR2 YNFKEQ. Here the CDR3 reads CASSPKGDEQFF. The CDR3 DNA follows: TGTGCCAGCAGCCCTAAAGGGGATGAGCAGTTCTTC.

The V call is TRBV10-3, the J call TRBJ1-2, with 7 bases fitting TRBD1. Germline CDR1 ENHRY, CDR2 SYGVKD. V shed 3 bases and J 3 bases; nucleotides not matched to a gene: 16. The length of the CDR3 is 18 residues. In DNA, the CDR3 is TGTGCCATCAGTGAAGCCCTCGGACAGGTCGAAAGGCACTATGGCTACACCTTC. Amino acids: CAISEALGQVERHYGYTF.

This chain connects TRBV27 to TRBJ2-2; D is unresolved. The germline V gene has CDR1 MNHEY and CDR2 SMNVEV (reference sequence). The CDR3 runs 15 residues. Trimming removed 0 bases at V and 3 bases at J, with 8 bases between. CDR3 protein: CASSLSLGYTGELFF. The CDR3 DNA is TGTGCCAGCAGTTTATCGCTAGGGTACACCGGGGAGCTGTTTTTT.

V is TRBV27 and J is TRBJ1-5, with TRBD1 matching 7 bases. CDR3 length: 15 amino acids. Germline V gene data show CDR1 as MNHEY and CDR2 as SMNVEV (reference sequence). With V trimmed by 6 bases and J by 5 bases, 10 bases remained unmatched. CDR3 DNA: TGTGCCAGCAGCGCCAAACAGGGGCCCTATCAGCCCCAGCATTTT. Its translation is CASSAKQGPYQPQHF.

V and J are TRBV19 and TRBJ1-5, with TRBD1 as a possible D gene (5 bases). V was clipped by 10 bases and J by 5 bases, with 15 bases between them. Germline CDR1 is LNHDA and CDR2 is SQIVND (reference sequence). The CDR3 runs 13 residues. The CDR3, as DNA: TGTGCCACTAGGATCAGGGATTATCAGCCCCAGCATTTT. Translated, it gives CATRIRDYQPQHF.

A word on this clone: Other DNA sequences within the sample encode an identical CDR3. This chain uses TRBV19 with TRBJ1-1; 10 nucleotides match TRBD1. V lost 7 bases to trimming and J lost 4 bases; unmatched junction nucleotides: 3. Germline CDR1 and CDR2: LNHDA and SQIVND (reference sequence). The CDR3 extends over 13 amino acids. The CDR3 DNA follows: TGTGCCAGTACTCGGGACAGGGGCACTGAAGCTTTCTTT. It yields the protein CASTRDRGTEAFF.

The genes are TRBV4-1 and TRBJ1-6; 7 bases map to TRBD1. The CDR3 is 17 residues long. Germline V lookup: CDR1 MGHRA, CDR2 YSYEKL. V shed 0 bases, J shed 7 bases, and the junction held 9 bases outside the gene matches. The CDR3 here is CASSQDNRGARNSPLHF. CDR3 in DNA: TGCGCCAGCAGCCAAGATAACAGGGGAGCGCGAAATTCACCCCTCCACTTT.

The chain uses TRBV19 and TRBJ2-7; maybe TRBD1 (6 bases). This CDR3 has 12 amino acids. Germline CDR1 is LNHDA and CDR2 is SQIVND (reference sequence). Trimming removed 5 bases at V and 4 bases at J, with 9 bases between. The CDR3 here is CASSQRGYEQYF. The CDR3 DNA sequence: TGTGCCAGTAGTCAGAGGGGGTACGAGCAGTACTTC.

This chain joins TRBV28 and TRBJ1-2; tentatively, D is TRBD1 (5 bases). V gave up 7 bases and J gave up 4 bases, with 10 bases separating them. Germline CDR1 MDHEN, CDR2 SYDVKM. The CDR3 contains 12 residues. CDR3 coding DNA: TGTGCCAGCACCTATGGGACCTATGGCTACACCTTC. Its protein product is CASTYGTYGYTF.

In DNA, the CDR3 is TGTGCCAGCAGCTTAGGGACTAGCGCCTCTAGCACAGATACGCAGTATTTT. Protein product: CASSLGTSASSTDTQYF. This chain joins TRBV7-6 and TRBJ2-3; 9 bases are a match to TRBD2. The V and J ends lost 1 base and 0 bases, in that order; junction bases with no gene match: 5. This CDR3 is 17 amino acids long. Germline loops: CDR1 SGHVS, CDR2 FNYEAQ.

This rearrangement joins TRBV4-1 to TRBJ1-2; no clear D. The CDR3 has 15 amino acids. V lost 1 base, J lost 1 base, and 10 bases lay in between. The germline V gene encodes CDR1 MGHRA and CDR2 YSYEKL. Here the CDR3 reads CASSQGPNLNYGYTF. In nucleotides, the CDR3 is TGCGCCAGCAGCCAAGGACCGAACCTTAACTATGGCTACACCTTC.

The chain's CDR3 is CASSQAFEGTGSYNSPLHF. CDR3 nucleotides: TGCGCCAGCAGCCAAGCATTTGAGGGTACGGGCTCCTATAATTCACCCCTCCACTTT. This rearrangement joins TRBV4-1 to TRBJ1-6, with D uncertain. The CDR3 covers 19 residues. Germline V lookup: CDR1 MGHRA, CDR2 YSYEKL. V gave up 1 base and J gave up 0 bases, with 16 bases separating them.

The rearrangement links TRBV2 to TRBJ1-4, with 8 bases fitting TRBD1. The junction had 8 bases not matched to a gene; V was cut back by 7 bases and J by 7 bases. Germline V lookup: CDR1 SNHLY, CDR2 FYNNEI. This CDR3 has 14 residues. CDR3 nucleotides: TGTGCCAGCACTGTGGACGGGACAGGTGAAAAACTGTTTTTT. Its protein product is CASTVDGTGEKLFF.

This clone has a single count. The V call is TRBV27, the J call TRBJ2-7; TRBD1 is a possible D gene (5 bases). The CDR3 length is 14 residues. Germline V CDR1 and CDR2: MNHEY, SMNVEV (reference sequence). Trimming took 2 bases from V and 4 from J, leaving 12 bases between them. CDR3 loop: CASSLIDSLYEQYF. The CDR3 nucleotides read TGTGCCAGCAGTTTAATAGACAGTTTGTACGAGCAGTACTTC.

The V call is TRBV7-7, the J call TRBJ2-5; either TRBD1 or TRBD2 may supply D (6 bases each). This CDR3 contains 17 residues. Germline V gene lookup returns CDR1 SSHAT and CDR2 FNYEAQ (reference sequence). V gave up 1 base and J gave up 5 bases, with 20 bases separating them. The CDR3 spells CASSLGLGGQGLETQYF. CDR3 sequence (DNA): TGTGCCAGCAGCTTAGGCTTAGGGGGGCAGGGCCTTGAGACCCAGTACTTC. The full variable domain, its missing parts supplied by reference TRBV7-7 and TRBJ2-5, is GAGVSQSPRYKVTKRGQDVTLRCDPISSHATLYWYQQALGQGPEFLTYFNYEAQPDKSGLPSDRFSAERPEGSISTLTIQRTEQRDSAMYRCASSLGLGGQGLETQYFGPGTRLLVL.

The gene calls are TRBV29-1 and TRBJ1-1, with D possibly being TRBD1 (5 bases). Trimming left V 6 bases short and J 0 bases short, with 8 bases between. The CDR3 is 12 residues long. Germline CDR1 reads SQVTM; CDR2 reads ANQGSEA. CDR3 sequence: CSVGEMNTEAFF. CDR3 coding DNA: TGCAGCGTGGGGGAAATGAACACTGAAGCTTTCTTT.

The V gene is TRBV28, the J gene TRBJ1-4; unclear D gene. Looked up from germline, CDR1 is MDHEN and CDR2 is SYDVKM. The CDR3 contains 16 residues. With 2 bases removed from V and 8 bases from J, the gap between germline ends came to 18 bases. The CDR3 protein is CASSLERPGGGEKLFF. For the CDR3, the DNA is TGTGCCAGCAGTTTAGAAAGACCAGGAGGCGGCGAAAAACTGTTTTTT.